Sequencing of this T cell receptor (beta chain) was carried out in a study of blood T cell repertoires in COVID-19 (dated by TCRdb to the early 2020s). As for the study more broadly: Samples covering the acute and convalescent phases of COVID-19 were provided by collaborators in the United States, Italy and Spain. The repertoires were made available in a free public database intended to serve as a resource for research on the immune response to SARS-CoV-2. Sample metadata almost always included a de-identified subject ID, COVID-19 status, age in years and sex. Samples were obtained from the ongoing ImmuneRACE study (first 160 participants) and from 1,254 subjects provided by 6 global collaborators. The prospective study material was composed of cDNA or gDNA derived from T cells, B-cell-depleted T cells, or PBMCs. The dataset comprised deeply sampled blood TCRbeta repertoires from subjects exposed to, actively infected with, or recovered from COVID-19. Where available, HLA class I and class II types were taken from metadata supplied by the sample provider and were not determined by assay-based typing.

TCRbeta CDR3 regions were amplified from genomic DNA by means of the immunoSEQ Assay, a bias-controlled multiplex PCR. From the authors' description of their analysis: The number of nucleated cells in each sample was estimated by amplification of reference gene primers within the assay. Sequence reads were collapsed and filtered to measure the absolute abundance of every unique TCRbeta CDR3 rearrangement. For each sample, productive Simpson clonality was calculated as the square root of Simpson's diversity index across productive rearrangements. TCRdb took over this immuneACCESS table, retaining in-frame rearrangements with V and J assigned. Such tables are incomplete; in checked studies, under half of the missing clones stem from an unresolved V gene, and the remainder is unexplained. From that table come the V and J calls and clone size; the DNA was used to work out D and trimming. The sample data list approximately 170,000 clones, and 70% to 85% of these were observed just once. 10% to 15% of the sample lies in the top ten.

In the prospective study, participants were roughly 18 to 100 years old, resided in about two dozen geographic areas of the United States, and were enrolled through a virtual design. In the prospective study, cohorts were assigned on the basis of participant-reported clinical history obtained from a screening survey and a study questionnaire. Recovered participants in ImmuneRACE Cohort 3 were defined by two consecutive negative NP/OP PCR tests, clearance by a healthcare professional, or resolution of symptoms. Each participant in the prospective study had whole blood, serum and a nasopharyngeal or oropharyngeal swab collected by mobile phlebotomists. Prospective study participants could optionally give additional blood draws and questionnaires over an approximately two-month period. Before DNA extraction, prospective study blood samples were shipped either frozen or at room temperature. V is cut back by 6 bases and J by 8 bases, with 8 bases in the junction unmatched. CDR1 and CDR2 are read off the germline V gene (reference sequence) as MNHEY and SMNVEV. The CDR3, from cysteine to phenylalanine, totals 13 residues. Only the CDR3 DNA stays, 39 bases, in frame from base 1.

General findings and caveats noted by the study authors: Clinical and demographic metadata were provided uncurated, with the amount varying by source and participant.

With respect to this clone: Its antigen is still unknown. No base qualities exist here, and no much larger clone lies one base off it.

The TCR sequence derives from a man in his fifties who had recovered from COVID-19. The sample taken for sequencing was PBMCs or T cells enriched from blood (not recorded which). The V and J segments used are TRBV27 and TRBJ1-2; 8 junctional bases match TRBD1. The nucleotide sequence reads TGTGCCAGCAGCGGGACAGGTGCTCGGGGCTACACCTTC. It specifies CASSGTGARGYTF.